The present T cell receptor (beta chain) was sequenced within a study of cytomegalovirus exposure and HLA in healthy donors. 13 Jbeta primers and 60 Vbeta primers were used for the PCR. Using immunoSEQ multiplex PCR, the repertoire was profiled, and TCRdb retains in-frame clones only, with some absent. Among approximately 130,000 clones listed, about four fifths were seen once. This CDR3 spans 16 amino acids. The germline V gene has CDR1 SGHRS and CDR2 YFSETQ. V gave up 4 bases and J gave up 0 bases; unmatched junction bases: 7. The sample taken for sequencing was PBMCs. The rearrangement joins TRBV5-1 to TRBJ2-7; 10 bases agree with TRBD2. The TCR sequence derives from a man in his thirties or forties in good health and CMV-seronegative. CDR3 in DNA: TGCGCCAGCAGCGGGGGACTAGCGACCGACTCCTACGAGCAGTACTTC. It encodes CASSGGLATDSYEQYF.